The T cell receptor beta chain under discussion was sequenced for a study of T cell repertoires in cytomegalovirus infection (dated by TCRdb to the late 2010s). In the study overall: Alongside well-studied HLA-B-restricted epitopes, the peptide stimulations were aimed at recently identified HLA-C-restricted CMV epitopes, whose presentation resists viral immunomodulation. Donor HLA type was relevant to the analysis, as public TCR beta signatures indicated carriage of CMV infection together with the matching HLA type. Results and caveats for the whole study, not just this receptor: The ex vivo response was dominated by HLA-C-restricted CMV-specific TCR beta clonotypes, and the single most frequent clonotype in two of eight donors was supplied by these HLA-C-restricted clonotypes. In both this cohort and an independent cohort of 350 to 400 donors, the cumulative frequency of public TCR beta family members distinguished carriers of CMV infection plus the relevant HLA type.

This sample's treatment or condition label indicates: in vitro stimulation with specific CMV peptide epitopes to enrich CMV-specific T cells. This clonotype was counted between two and nine times. No antigen is known for it. No much larger clonotype is one base removed from it; base qualities were not supplied. CDR3 length: 14 amino acids, cysteine to phenylalanine. Just CDR3 DNA is preserved here, 42 bases in frame from base 1. The trim is 5 bases for V and 5 bases for J, with a gap of 13 bases between the germline ends. Per the germline V gene (reference sequence), MNHEY is the CDR1 and SMNVEV is the CDR2. The listed sequencing device is Illumina HiSeq 1500. The public reads were reanalyzed by TCRdb: fastp trimming at Q25, MiXCR alignment, in-frame beta chains only. For every CDR3 protein sequence, its rows merge into one entry that carries the most common genes and DNA. For this sample the table gives some 54,000 distinct CDR3 sequences, of which about 20% were detected only once. Together, the top ten hold roughly 78% of the sample.

The chain joins TRBV27 to TRBJ1-5; TRBD1 is a weak D gene call, 5 bases matching. The source of this sequence is a human donor in good health (CMV status not recorded). Some clones in this sample may be carry-over from other donors' samples. This specimen consisted of CD8+ T cells from cultured PBMCs, obtained from culture after CMV antigen stimulation. CDR3 reads: CASSLGGADQPQHF. The DNA reads as follows: TGTGCCAGCAGTCTCGGAGGGGCAGATCAGCCCCAGCATTTT.